This TCR beta chain was recovered during a study of blood T cell repertoires in COVID-19. For the study at large: COVID-19 samples from acute and convalescent phases originated in the United States, Italy and Spain. PBMCs, B-cell-depleted T cells, or T cells were the source of the cDNA or gDNA that made up the material.

The CDR3 has 16 amino acids. Per the germline V gene, CDR1 is LGHNA and CDR2 is YNFKEQ. After removal of 3 bases from V and 2 bases from J, the junction contained 4 bases not matched to a gene. As originally analysed: Estimation of nucleated cell counts relied on the amplification of reference gene primers. Profiling relied on immunoSEQ multiplex PCR, and the TCRdb table lists in-frame clones only, not all of them. From that table come the V and J calls and clone size; the DNA was used to work out D and trimming. The sample lists 75,000 or so clones; around 84% were seen once. Sequenced material: peripheral blood. This TCR came from a man aged 50 to 60 with acute or convalescent COVID-19. V and J are TRBV4-2 and TRBJ1-5; 10 bases agree with TRBD1. The CDR3 DNA reads TGTGCCAGCAGCCAGTTTGGGACAGGGGGCAATCAGCCCCAGCATTTT. It specifies CASSQFGTGGNQPQHF.